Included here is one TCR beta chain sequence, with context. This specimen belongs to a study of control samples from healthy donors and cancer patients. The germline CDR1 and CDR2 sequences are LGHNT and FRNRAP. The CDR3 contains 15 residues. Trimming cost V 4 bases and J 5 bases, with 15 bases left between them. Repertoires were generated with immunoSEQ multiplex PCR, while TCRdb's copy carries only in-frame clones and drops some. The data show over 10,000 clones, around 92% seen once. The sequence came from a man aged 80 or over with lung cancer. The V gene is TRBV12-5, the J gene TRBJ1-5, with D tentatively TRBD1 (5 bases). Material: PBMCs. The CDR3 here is CASGSTRAGDQPQHF. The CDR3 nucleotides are TGTGCTAGTGGTTCCACCAGGGCGGGGGATCAGCCCCAGCATTTT.